Sequencing of this T cell receptor (beta chain) was carried out in a study of T cells in localized non-small cell lung cancer. Profiling relied on immunoSEQ multiplex PCR, and the TCRdb table lists in-frame clones only, not all of them. The table includes roughly 66,000 clones, roughly 90% detected once. General study results and limits: A median around 57 of the top 100 tumor clones appeared in adjacent lung. Adjacent uninvolved lung had the highest clonality, suggesting focused antigen responses. Because researchers sequenced only one region of the tumor, heterogeneity is still possible.

About this clone: Antigen unknown.

Trimming took off 5 bases at V and 4 bases at J, with 13 bases between the two ends. The CDR3 loop spans 14 amino acids. Per germline, CDR1 SEHNR and CDR2 FQNEAQ (reference sequence). The rearrangement uses TRBV7-9 and TRBJ2-3; D is perhaps TRBD2 (6 bases). The specimen comprised peripheral blood, sampled before any cancer treatment. This TCR derives from a woman aged 40-75 years with stage I lung adenocarcinoma. This CDR3 is CASSLTSGADTQYF. The CDR3 DNA reads TGTGCCAGCAGCCTCACCTCGGGGGCAGATACGCAGTATTTT.